This T cell receptor (beta chain) was captured by sequencing in a study of T cells expressing NK-cell markers (dated by TCRdb to between 2020 and 2021). Describing the broader study: TCR beta-chain repertoires were profiled in sorted CD3+CD56+NKG2C+, CD3+CD56+NKG2C- and CD3+CD56-NKG2C+ T-cell subsets from several donors. Among the eight sequenced donors, seven were HCMV-seropositive and one was HCMV-seronegative. Randomly selected healthy volunteers, three men and five women, were used as the eight sequenced donors. The libraries were sequenced on Illumina HiSeq 2000/2500, MiSeq or NextSeq, producing 2 x 150 bp reads.

The sequencing machine was an Illumina HiSeq 2000. 5'RACE template switching, by which a universal primer site and unique molecular identifiers were added, was used to make TCR beta cDNA libraries. Synthesis of cDNA was primed from the TCR beta constant segment and was followed by two consecutive PCR amplification steps. Regarding the original processing steps: MIGEC handled demultiplexing of the reads and grouping by UMI, while MiTCR was used to assemble and quantify clonotypes. Only TCR cDNA sequences supported by at least two reads were kept to exclude erroneous sequences. The tcR package was used for downstream repertoire analysis, and clonotypes were matched between fractions using CDR3 nucleotide sequence together with V segment. VDJmatch was used to annotate antigen specificity against VDJdb, with one amino acid substitution allowed in CDR3. TCRdb reprocessed the reads into one record per CDR3 protein sequence, lacking DNA. In this record, the V and J calls reflect TCRdb's handling and not the investigators' own analysis. The table of this sample itemizes about 260,000 distinct CDR3 sequences. 0.39% of the sample lies in the top ten.

The CDR3 goes from the cysteine to the phenylalanine over 18 residues. Nucleotide data are not available. According to the germline V gene, CDR1 reads SGHVS and CDR2 reads FQNEAQ. A commercial ELISA kit detecting HCMV-specific IgG in serum was used to determine HCMV serostatus. Peripheral blood mononuclear cells were isolated from blood by Ficoll density gradient centrifugation. On the study overall, not on this receptor specifically: Those dominant clonotypes were again the most abundant among CD3+CD56-NKG2C+ cells in a few donors, at about 28.3-60.1%. It remained unclear whether the expanded NKG2C-expressing T cell clones were specific for HCMV antigens. For more than 5 donors, the dominant CD3+CD56+NKG2C+ clonotypes were among the top 10 CD8+ clonotypes and accounted for 1.0-7.0% of CD8+ T cells.

Concerning this clonotype: This clone's antigen is unknown.

Recombination connected TRBV7-8 to TRBJ2-1; TCRdb picks TRBD2, but there is no DNA to check that call. Sequenced input: blood T cells: a sorted CD56 or NKG2C T cell subset, CD4+ or CD8+ T cells, or bulk PBMC T cells (not recorded which). This TCR derives from a young man in good health. Donor details come from another sample of the same person, matched by shared clones. CDR3 loop: CASSSGLAGAKDDNEQFF.